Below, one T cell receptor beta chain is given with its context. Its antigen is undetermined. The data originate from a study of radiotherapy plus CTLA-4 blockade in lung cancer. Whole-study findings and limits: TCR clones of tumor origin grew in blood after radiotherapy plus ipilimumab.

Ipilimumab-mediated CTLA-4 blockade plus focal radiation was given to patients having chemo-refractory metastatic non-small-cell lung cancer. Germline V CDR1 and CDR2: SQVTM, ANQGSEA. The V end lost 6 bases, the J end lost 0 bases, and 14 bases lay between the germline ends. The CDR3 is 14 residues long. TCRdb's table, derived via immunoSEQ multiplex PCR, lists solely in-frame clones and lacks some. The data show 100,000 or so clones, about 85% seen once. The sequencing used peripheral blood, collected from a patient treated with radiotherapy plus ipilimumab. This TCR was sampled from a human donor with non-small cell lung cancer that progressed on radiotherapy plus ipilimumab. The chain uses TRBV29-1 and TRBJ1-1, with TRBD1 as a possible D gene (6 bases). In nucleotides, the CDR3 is TGCAGCGTATCGTCCGGGACAATGAACACTGAAGCTTTCTTT. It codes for CSVSSGTMNTEAFF.